This T cell receptor (beta chain) was recorded in a study of human T cells and chemical hapten exposure. General study findings and limits: The count of PT1 expanded TCRs correlated positively with patch test score. DPC sensitization produced no change in TCRs with frequency above 1 in 1000.

Time point: patch test 3, about 24 weeks after DPC sensitization. Treatment indicated: therapeutic diphenylcyclopropenone sensitization with weekly scalp DPC. In its sample, this clonotype was seen a few times. Antigen specificity is unknown. Germline lookup yields CDR1 DFQATT and CDR2 SNEGSKA (reference sequence). The length of the CDR3 is 14 residues. The germline V and J ends were trimmed by 6 bases and 8 bases, with 22 bases remaining between them. The library gave individual cDNA molecules unique molecular identifiers. Under the authors' procedure: Counts of TCRs in each sample centred on a median of about 99,000 and extended from around 25,000 to 690,000. MiXCR, run by TCRdb on the RACE reads, gives a single entry per CDR3 protein. These V and J calls originate from TCRdb's pipeline instead of the authors' own analysis. In the table there are about 89,000 distinct CDR3 sequences, around 13% of which are singletons.

J is TRBJ1-2 and V is TRBV20-1; D call uncertain. The source of this sequence is a woman between 50 and 59 years old with alopecia areata. Some clones in this sample may be carry-over from other donors' samples. Sequencing was performed on whole blood, taken in connection with sensitization to the hapten diphenylcyclopropenone (DPC). The CDR3 DNA is TGCAGTGCGGTCCCCCCCGTAGGAGATAGAGGCTACACCTTC. Its translation: CSAVPPVGDRGYTF.